Following are 24 T cell receptor beta chains from one sample sequenced in a study of CD8+ T cells in alopecia areata. Extraction of RNA preceded its reverse transcription into cDNA, which served as the sequencing template. Libraries were prepared by immunoSEQ multiplex PCR; TCRdb keeps only in-frame clonotypes and omits some of them. The repertoire includes about 180,000 clones, approximately 50% of them detected once, and roughly a tenth sits in the top ten. Noted treatment: oral pan-JAK inhibitor, 5-10 mg twice daily. The starting material was CD8+ T cells sorted from blood, obtained around week 54, from a patient treated with tofacitinib. These receptors originate from a human donor with alopecia areata.

The sample holds one count of this clone. The gene calls are TRBV5-4 and TRBJ2-5; D tentatively fits TRBD1 or TRBD2 (5 bases each). The ends were cut back, 4 bases at V and 3 bases at J, with 10 bases in the middle. Per the germline V gene, CDR1 is SGHNT and CDR2 is YYREEE (reference sequence). CDR3 length: 13 amino acids. DNA for the CDR3: TGTGCCAGCAGCGTCCGGGACGAAGAGACCCAGTACTTC. Its translation is CASSVRDEETQYF. The entire variable domain, with the rest obtained from reference TRBV5-4 and TRBJ2-5, is as follows: ETGVTQSPTHLIKTRGQQVTLRCSSQSGHNTVSWYQQALGQGPQFIFQYYREEENGRGNFPPRFSGLQFPNYSSELNVNALELDDSALYLCASSVRDEETQYFGPGTRLLVL.

This rearrangement joins TRBV27 to TRBJ2-3; D not certain. Germline V CDR1 and CDR2: MNHEY, SMNVEV (reference sequence). CDR3 length equals 13 residues. V was cut by 3 bases and J by 0 bases, with 4 bases left in between. The CDR3: CASSFGSTDTQYF. The CDR3 DNA reads as TGTGCCAGCAGTTTCGGGAGCACAGATACGCAGTATTTT.

The chain combines TRBV29-1 with TRBJ2-7; tentative D call: TRBD1 (6 bases). With 1 base removed from V and 4 bases from J, the gap between germline ends came to 11 bases. The CDR3 sequence is 13 residues long. The V gene's germline CDR1 is SQVTM and CDR2 ANQGSEA. The CDR3 nucleotides read TGCAGCGTTGAAGTTCGGGACAAATACGAGCAGTACTTC. Translation: CSVEVRDKYEQYF.

CDR3 region: CASSLLLQDVLFF. The CDR3 bases are TGTGCCAGCAGCCTCCTCCTCCAAGACGTACTGTTTTTT. The gene calls are TRBV14 and TRBJ1-4; the D is unclear. The CDR3 is 13 amino acids. Germline-derived CDR1 and CDR2 are SGHDN and FVKESK. V lost 4 bases to trimming and J lost 13 bases, with 16 bases between them.

The chain couples TRBV5-1 to TRBJ2-7; 9 bases align to TRBD1. Losses at the gene ends were 0 bases for V and 3 bases for J; bases not matched to a gene: 7. This CDR3 has 16 amino acids. CDR1 and CDR2 from the germline V gene are SGHRS and YFSETQ. For the CDR3, the DNA is TGCGCCAGCAGCTTGGCCCCCGGGACAGGGATCTACGAGCAGTACTTC. Translating gives CASSLAPGTGIYEQYF. The full variable domain, with the rest looked up from reference TRBV5-1 and TRBJ2-7, is KAGVTQTPRYLIKTRGQQVTLSCSPISGHRSVSWYQQTPGQGLQFLFEYFSETQRNKGNFPGRFSGRQFSNSRSEMNVSTLELGDSALYLCASSLAPGTGIYEQYFGPGTRLTVT.

The gene calls are TRBV5-6 and TRBJ2-7, with 12 bases identical to TRBD2. With 5 bases clipped from V and 7 bases from J, the junction kept 10 bases outside the gene matches. The CDR3 contains 15 residues. Looked up from germline, CDR1 is SGHDT and CDR2 is YYEEEE. The CDR3 is CASRKRTSGAEEQYF. The CDR3 DNA reads TGTGCCAGCAGGAAAAGGACTAGCGGGGCCGAAGAGCAGTACTTC.

There are a few counts of this clone. The chain combines TRBV7-9 with TRBJ2-7, with D hard to call. CDR1 is SEHNR and CDR2 is FQNEAQ in the germline V gene (reference sequence). This CDR3 spans 14 amino acids. Trimming shortened V by 3 bases and J by 3 bases, and 12 bases separated the two germline ends. CDR3 protein: CASSFETDSYEQYF. The CDR3 nucleotides are TGTGCCAGCAGCTTTGAAACAGATAGCTACGAGCAGTACTTC.

This clone was counted a single time. The V and J genes are TRBV7-9 and TRBJ2-7; TRBD1 or TRBD2 may be the D gene (5 bases each). This CDR3 contains 12 residues. The V gene lost 5 bases and the J gene lost 5 bases, with 10 bases spanning the gap. Germline lookup yields CDR1 SEHNR and CDR2 FQNEAQ (reference sequence). This chain's CDR3 is CASSRGTNEQYF. CDR3 nucleotide sequence: TGTGCCAGCAGCAGAGGGACCAACGAGCAGTACTTC.

The chain carries TRBV5-1 and TRBJ1-2; 7 bases fit TRBD1. With V trimmed by 4 bases and J by 5 bases, 8 bases remained unmatched. CDR1 is SGHRS, CDR2 YFSETQ, per germline. CDR3 size: 14 residues. The CDR3 region is CASSISGTAYGYTF. The CDR3 DNA reads as TGCGCCAGCAGCATCTCCGGGACAGCATATGGCTACACCTTC.

This chain connects TRBV13 to TRBJ1-6, with D tentatively TRBD1 (6 bases). There are 16 residues in the CDR3. V dropped 2 bases and J dropped 4 bases, with 12 bases sitting between them. CDR1 and CDR2 (germline): PRHDT, FYEKMQ (reference sequence). CDR3 amino acids: CASSLRLQGYNSPLHF. The CDR3 nucleotides read TGTGCCAGCAGCTTACGTCTACAGGGTTATAATTCACCCCTCCACTTT.

This clone showed up just a few times. The chain is built from TRBV30 and TRBJ1-6, with TRBD1 as a possible D gene (6 bases). Germline V gene lookup returns CDR1 GTSNPN and CDR2 SVGIG (reference sequence). The CDR3 consists of 14 residues. V lost 0 bases to trimming and J lost 8 bases, with 11 bases between them. The CDR3 loop reads CAWSVSGADSPLHF. CDR3 bases: TGTGCCTGGAGTGTATCGGGGGCGGATTCACCCCTCCACTTT.

This clone was counted only a few times. The chain combines TRBV29-1 with TRBJ1-1; unclear D gene. V was pared by 4 bases and J by 1 base, with 10 bases between. The germline V gene has CDR1 SQVTM and CDR2 ANQGSEA. The CDR3 has 13 amino acids. CDR3 nucleotides: TGCAGCGTTGGGGGTTTGTCGAACACTGAAGCTTTCTTT. It yields the protein CSVGGLSNTEAFF.

The genes are TRBV29-1 and TRBJ1-1; the D is unclear. Trimming left V 6 bases short and J 0 bases short, with 8 bases between. CDR1 is SQVTM, CDR2 ANQGSEA, per germline. This CDR3 spans 12 amino acids. The CDR3 DNA reads as TGCAGCGTGGAGAAAATGAACACTGAAGCTTTCTTT. It is translated as CSVEKMNTEAFF.

This sequence joins TRBV7-9 and TRBJ1-4, with D unclear. Germline CDR1 reads SEHNR; CDR2 reads FQNEAQ (reference sequence). The CDR3 runs 12 residues. Trimming shortened V by 1 base and J by 6 bases, and 3 bases separated the two germline ends. CDR3 sequence reads: CASSLGDEKLFF. DNA for the CDR3: TGTGCCAGCAGCTTAGGCGATGAAAAACTGTTTTTT.

The table lists this clone with a few counts. CDR3 sequence: CAWSPPGDYEQYF. The CDR3, as DNA: TGTGCCTGGAGTCCCCCAGGGGATTACGAGCAGTACTTC. V is TRBV30 and J is TRBJ2-7; D possibly corresponds to TRBD1 (6 bases). The CDR3 loop spans 13 amino acids. The V gene's germline CDR1 is GTSNPN and CDR2 SVGIG (reference sequence). The V end was cut by 2 bases, the J end by 4 bases, with 12 bases between.

The chain recombines TRBV29-1 with TRBJ2-1; D call uncertain. The CDR3 spans 13 residues. Germline V gene sequence: CDR1 SQVTM, CDR2 ANQGSEA. Trimming pared 3 bases from V and 7 bases from J, leaving 13 bases between. The CDR3 DNA reads as TGCAGCGTTGATGGATTGTTAGGGAATGAGCAGTTCTTC. Its protein product is CSVDGLLGNEQFF.

This sequence joins TRBV29-1 and TRBJ2-3, with TRBD2 matching over 9 bases. Trimming at V came to 1 base and at J to 6 bases, leaving 14 bases not matched to a gene. Germline CDR1 is SQVTM and CDR2 is ANQGSEA. The length of the CDR3 is 17 residues. Here the CDR3 DNA reads TGCAGCGTTGAAGTGCCGGGGACTAGCCCATTTGGGGATACGCAGTATTTT. It specifies CSVEVPGTSPFGDTQYF.

The chain carries TRBV30 and TRBJ2-7; D may match TRBD1 or TRBD2 (5 bases each). The CDR3 contains 11 residues. Germline lookup yields CDR1 GTSNPN and CDR2 SVGIG (reference sequence). CDR3 residues: CVGTFSYEQYF. CDR3 nucleotide sequence: TGTGTCGGGACGTTTTCCTACGAGCAGTACTTC.

The chain carries TRBV4-1 and TRBJ1-5; 7 bases align to TRBD1. CDR3 length equals 16 residues. Germline trimming cut 3 bases from V and 3 bases from J; bases unmatched to any gene: 8. Germline CDR1 and CDR2: MGHRA and YSYEKL. CDR3 in DNA: TGCGCCAGCAGCCAGAGGCTCCAGGGGGTCAATCAGCCCCAGCATTTT. The encoded protein is CASSQRLQGVNQPQHF.

V gene TRBV10-3 combines with J gene TRBJ2-7; D is uncertain. Germline assignment: CDR1 ENHRY and CDR2 SYGVKD. V was cut by 6 bases and J by 1 base, with 13 bases left in between. The CDR3 sequence is 14 residues long. The CDR3 loop reads CAISLDQSSYEQYF. CDR3 DNA: TGTGCCATCAGCTTGGACCAATCTTCCTACGAGCAGTACTTC.

This clone was seen only a few times. The J gene is TRBJ2-5, the V gene TRBV7-9; possible D gene TRBD2, 6 bases. Trimming removed 1 base at V and 6 bases at J, with 15 bases between. The CDR3 sequence is 15 residues long. Germline assignment: CDR1 SEHNR and CDR2 FQNEAQ (reference sequence). As DNA, the CDR3 is TGTGCCAGCAGCTTAGGGCTTGAGGGGAGGAAGACCCAGTACTTC. It encodes CASSLGLEGRKTQYF. The full variable domain, with the rest looked up from reference TRBV7-9 and TRBJ2-5, is DTGVSQNPRHKITKRGQNVTFRCDPISEHNRLYWYRQTLGQGPEFLTYFQNEAQLEKSRLLSDRFSAERPKGSFSTLEIQRTEQGDSAMYLCASSLGLEGRKTQYFGPGTRLLVL.

J is TRBJ1-6 and V is TRBV5-4; TRBD1 is a possible D gene (5 bases). The CDR3 has 16 residues. V lost 3 bases and J 8 bases, leaving 18 bases between the germline ends. The germline gives CDR1 SGHNT, CDR2 YYREEE (reference sequence). The CDR3 DNA reads as TGTGCCAGCAGCTCAGTGTCCTGGGGACGAGATTCACCCCTCCACTTT. This sequence encodes CASSSVSWGRDSPLHF.

In this sample, this clone turned up a few times. The chain carries TRBV15 and TRBJ1-2; 7 bases map to TRBD1. The junction had 6 bases not matched to a gene; V was cut back by 1 base and J by 4 bases. The CDR3 contains 15 residues. The germline CDR1 and CDR2 sequences are LNHNV and YYDKDF (reference sequence). CDR3 sequence reads: CATSRGQGALYGYTF. DNA for the CDR3: TGTGCCACCAGCAGAGGACAGGGAGCACTCTATGGCTACACCTTC.

The sample holds one count of this clone. V and J are TRBV13 and TRBJ2-7, with 10 nucleotides matching TRBD1. This CDR3 is 14 amino acids long. Germline V gene lookup returns CDR1 PRHDT and CDR2 FYEKMQ (reference sequence). The V segment lost 4 bases and the J segment 3 bases; nucleotides outside the gene matches: 3. The DNA for the CDR3 is TGTGCCAGCAGCTACCGGGACAGGGGCTACGAGCAGTACTTC. Protein sequence: CASSYRDRGYEQYF.